The T cell receptor beta chain under discussion was sequenced for a study of T-cell memory formation after mild COVID-19. The CDR3 runs 14 residues. V shed 8 bases and J 5 bases; nucleotides not matched to a gene: 5. In TCRdb, the 5' RACE reads were re-called with MiXCR into one record per CDR3 protein. The sample has approximately 250,000 distinct CDR3 sequences, 16% seen once. A few counts support this clonotype. The antigen is undetermined. Whole-study results and caveats: For second-wave clones that peaked at day 37, SARS-CoV-2 specificity went unverified.

The sample consisted of PBMCs or a T cell subset sorted from them (not recorded which). The source of this sequence is a young man who had mild COVID-19 (a few samples of this study predate the infection). Cell type and time point are not known. This sequence joins TRBV12-3 or TRBV12-4 and TRBJ1-6; 8 positions match TRBD1. CDR3 loop: CASGRTGNNSPLHF. The CDR3 coding sequence is TGTGCCAGCGGCAGGACAGGGAATAATTCACCCCTCCACTTT.